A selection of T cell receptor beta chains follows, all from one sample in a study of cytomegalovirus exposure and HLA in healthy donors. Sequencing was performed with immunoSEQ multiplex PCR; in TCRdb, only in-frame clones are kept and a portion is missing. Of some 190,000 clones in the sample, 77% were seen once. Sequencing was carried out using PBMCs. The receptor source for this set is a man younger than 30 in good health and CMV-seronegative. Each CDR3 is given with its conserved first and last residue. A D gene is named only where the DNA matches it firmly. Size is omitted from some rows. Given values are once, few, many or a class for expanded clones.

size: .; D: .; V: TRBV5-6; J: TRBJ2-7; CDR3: CASSLRPYEQYF; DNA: TGTGCCAGCAGCCTGCGGCCCTACGAGCAGTACTTC
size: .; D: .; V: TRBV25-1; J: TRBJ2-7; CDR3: CASSESRLGASYEQYF; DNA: TGTGCCAGCAGTGAATCCCGGCTGGGGGCATCCTACGAGCAGTACTTC
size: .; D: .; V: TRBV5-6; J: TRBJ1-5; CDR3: CASSSLLTENDNQPQHF; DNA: TGTGCCAGTAGCTCCTTATTGACAGAAAACGACAATCAGCCCCAGCATTTT
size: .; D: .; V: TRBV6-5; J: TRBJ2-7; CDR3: CASRLLTGRVQYF; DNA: TGTGCCAGCAGGCTCCTCACAGGGAGGGTTCAGTACTTC
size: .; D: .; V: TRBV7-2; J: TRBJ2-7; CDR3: CASSSIGLASYEQYF; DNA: TGTGCCAGCAGCTCTATCGGACTGGCCTCCTACGAGCAGTACTTC
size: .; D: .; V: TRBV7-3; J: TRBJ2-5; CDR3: CASSPPDRRGETQYF; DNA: TGTGCCAGCAGCCCGCCGGACAGGAGGGGGGAGACCCAGTACTTC
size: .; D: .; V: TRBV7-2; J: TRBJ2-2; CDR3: CASSLHPGNTGELFF; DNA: TGTGCCAGCAGCTTACATCCAGGGAACACCGGGGAGCTGTTTTTT
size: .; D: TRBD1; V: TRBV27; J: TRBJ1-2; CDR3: CASKEGDRDLVNGYTF; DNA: TGTGCCAGCAAGGAGGGGGACAGGGATTTGGTAAATGGCTACACCTTC
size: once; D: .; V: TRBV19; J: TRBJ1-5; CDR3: CASKRKAGNQPQHF; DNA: TGTGCCAGTAAGAGAAAGGCGGGCAATCAGCCCCAGCATTTT
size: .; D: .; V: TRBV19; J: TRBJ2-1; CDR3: CASTPGGGNFNEQFF; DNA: TGTGCCAGTACCCCCGGTGGGGGGAATTTCAATGAGCAGTTCTTC
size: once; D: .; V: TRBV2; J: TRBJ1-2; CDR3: CASSPDSPLNYGYTF; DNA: TGTGCCAGCAGCCCGGACAGCCCCCTAAACTATGGCTACACCTTC
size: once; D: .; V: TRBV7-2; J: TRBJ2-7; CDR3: CASSPQPLRGSYEQYF; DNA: TGTGCCAGCAGTCCCCAGCCCTTAAGGGGTTCCTACGAGCAGTACTTC
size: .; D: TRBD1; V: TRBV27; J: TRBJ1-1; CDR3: CASRPTGGSRNTEAFF; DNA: TGTGCCAGCAGACCAACAGGGGGCTCTCGGAACACTGAAGCTTTCTTT
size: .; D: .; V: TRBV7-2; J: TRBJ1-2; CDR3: CASSLGPGLKYGYTF; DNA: TGTGCCAGCAGCTTGGGCCCGGGACTGAAATATGGCTACACCTTC
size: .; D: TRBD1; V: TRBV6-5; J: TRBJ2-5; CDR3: CASSYYRGEGTQYF; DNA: TGTGCCAGCAGTTACTACAGGGGAGAGGGGACCCAGTACTTC
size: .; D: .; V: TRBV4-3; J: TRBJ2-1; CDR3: CASSQDFLAGVRSEQFF; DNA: TGCGCCAGCAGCCAAGATTTTTTGGCAGGGGTCCGATCGGAGCAGTTCTTC
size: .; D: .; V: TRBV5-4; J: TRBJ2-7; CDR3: CASSFAGSYEQYF; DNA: TGTGCCAGCAGCTTTGCGGGCTCCTACGAGCAGTACTTC
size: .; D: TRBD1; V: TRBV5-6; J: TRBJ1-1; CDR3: CASSFLDRRMNTEAFF; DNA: TGTGCCAGCAGCTTCCTGGACAGGCGTATGAACACTGAAGCTTTCTTT
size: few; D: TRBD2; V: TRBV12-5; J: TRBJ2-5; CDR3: CASGSEVAGGRGAQYF; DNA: TGTGCTAGTGGTTCAGAAGTAGCGGGAGGGCGAGGGGCCCAGTACTTC
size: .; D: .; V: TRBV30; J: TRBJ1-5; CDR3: CAWSRGGEFNQPQHF; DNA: TGTGCCTGGAGTCGGGGAGGGGAATTCAATCAGCCCCAGCATTTT
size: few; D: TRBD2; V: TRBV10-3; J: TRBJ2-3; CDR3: CATQGLAVSTDTQYF; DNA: TGTGCCACGCAGGGACTAGCGGTAAGCACAGATACGCAGTATTTT
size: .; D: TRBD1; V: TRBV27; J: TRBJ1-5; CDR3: CASSSRDRVKPQHF; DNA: TGTGCCAGCAGTTCCCGGGACAGGGTAAAGCCCCAGCATTTT
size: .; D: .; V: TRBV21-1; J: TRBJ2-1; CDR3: CASSTTSGSSYNEQFF; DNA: TGTGCCAGCAGCACGACTAGCGGGAGCTCCTACAATGAGCAGTTCTTC
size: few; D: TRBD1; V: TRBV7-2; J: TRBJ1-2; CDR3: CASSSHRGNYGYTF; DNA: TGTGCCAGCAGCTCTCACAGGGGGAACTATGGCTACACCTTC
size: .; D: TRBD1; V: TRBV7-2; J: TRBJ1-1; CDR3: CASSLWGTGETGTEAFF; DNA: TGTGCCAGCAGCTTATGGGGGACAGGGGAAACGGGGACTGAAGCTTTCTTT
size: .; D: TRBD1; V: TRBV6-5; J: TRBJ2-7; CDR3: CASSETGGTYEQYF; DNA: TGTGCCAGCAGTGAGACAGGGGGGACCTACGAGCAGTACTTC
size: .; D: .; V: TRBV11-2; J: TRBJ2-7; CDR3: CASSLEELSYEQYF; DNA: TGTGCCAGCAGCTTAGAGGAGCTCTCCTACGAGCAGTACTTC
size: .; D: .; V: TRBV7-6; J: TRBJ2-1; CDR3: CASSLKQGGGHEQFF; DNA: TGTGCCAGCAGCCTCAAACAGGGTGGGGGCCATGAGCAGTTCTTC
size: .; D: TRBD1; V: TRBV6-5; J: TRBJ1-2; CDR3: CASSPGTGGHYTF; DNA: TGTGCCAGCAGCCCCGGGACAGGGGGCCACTACACCTTC
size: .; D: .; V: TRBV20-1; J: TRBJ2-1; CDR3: CSARGESEQFF; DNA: TGCAGTGCTAGAGGGGAGAGTGAGCAGTTCTTC
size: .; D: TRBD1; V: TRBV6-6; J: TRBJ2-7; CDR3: CASRAGTGSAYEQYF; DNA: TGTGCCAGCAGAGCCGGGACAGGGTCAGCCTACGAGCAGTACTTC
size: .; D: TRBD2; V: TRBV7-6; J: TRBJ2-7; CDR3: CASSKGLAAYEQYF; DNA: TGTGCCAGCAGCAAAGGACTAGCTGCCTACGAGCAGTACTTC
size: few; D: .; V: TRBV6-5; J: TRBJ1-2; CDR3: CASSNRYGGGYTF; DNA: TGTGCCAGCAGTAACCGCTATGGAGGCGGCTACACCTTC
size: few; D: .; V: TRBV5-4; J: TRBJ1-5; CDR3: CASSLWGGGQPQHF; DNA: TGTGCCAGCAGCTTGTGGGGGGGCGGGCAGCCCCAGCATTTT
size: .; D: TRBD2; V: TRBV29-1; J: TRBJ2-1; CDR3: CSVEDLRSGRGNEQFF; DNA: TGCAGCGTTGAAGATCTTCGTAGCGGGAGGGGGAATGAGCAGTTCTTC
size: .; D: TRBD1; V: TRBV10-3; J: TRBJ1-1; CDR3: CAISVDRGNTEAFF; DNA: TGTGCCATCAGTGTAGACAGGGGGAACACTGAAGCTTTCTTT
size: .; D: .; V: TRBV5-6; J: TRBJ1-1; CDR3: CASSSGQPGTEAFF; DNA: TGTGCCAGCAGCTCCGGACAACCGGGCACTGAAGCTTTCTTT
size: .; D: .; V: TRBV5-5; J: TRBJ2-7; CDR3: CASSSRLGGGYEQYF; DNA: TGTGCCAGCAGCTCAAGGCTCGGCGGCGGCTACGAGCAGTACTTC
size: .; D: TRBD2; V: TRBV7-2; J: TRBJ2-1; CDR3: CASSKGLAGKSSYNEQFF; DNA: TGTGCCAGCAGCAAGGGACTAGCGGGGAAGAGCTCCTACAATGAGCAGTTCTTC
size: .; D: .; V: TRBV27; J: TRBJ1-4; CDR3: CASRERSNEKLFF; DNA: TGTGCCAGCAGGGAGAGGAGCAATGAAAAACTGTTTTTT
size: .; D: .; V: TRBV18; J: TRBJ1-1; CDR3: CASSPTAIEAFF; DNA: TGTGCCAGCTCCCCGACAGCCATCGAAGCTTTCTTT
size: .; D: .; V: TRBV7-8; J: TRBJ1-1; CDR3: CASSLQDNTEAFF; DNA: TGTGCCAGCAGCTTACAGGATAACACTGAAGCTTTCTTT
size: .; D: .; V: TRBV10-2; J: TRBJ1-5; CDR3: CASSRTVDQPQHF; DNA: TGCGCCAGCAGTAGGACAGTGGATCAGCCCCAGCATTTT
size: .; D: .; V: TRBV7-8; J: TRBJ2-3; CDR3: CASSLSGGLVTTDTQYF; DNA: TGTGCCAGCAGCCTGTCGGGGGGCCTCGTTACCACAGATACGCAGTATTTT
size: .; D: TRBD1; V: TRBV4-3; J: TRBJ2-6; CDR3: CASSPWTGGGGGANVLTF; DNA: TGCGCCAGCAGCCCTTGGACAGGGGGAGGAGGTGGGGCCAACGTCCTGACTTTC
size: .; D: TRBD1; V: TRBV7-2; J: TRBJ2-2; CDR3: CASSPRQGTGELFF; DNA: TGTGCCAGCAGCCCAAGACAGGGAACCGGGGAGCTGTTTTTT
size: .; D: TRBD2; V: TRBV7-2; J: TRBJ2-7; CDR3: CASSLGVRGAGEQYF; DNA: TGTGCCAGCAGCCTAGGGGTGCGGGGGGCGGGGGAGCAGTACTTC
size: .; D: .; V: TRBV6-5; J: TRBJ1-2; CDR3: CASSSDSHANYGYTF; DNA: TGTGCCAGCAGTTCCGACTCCCACGCTAACTATGGCTACACCTTC
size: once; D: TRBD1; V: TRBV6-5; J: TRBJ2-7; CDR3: CASRPRDRRPYEQYF; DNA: TGTGCCAGCAGACCGCGGGACAGGAGACCCTACGAGCAGTACTTC
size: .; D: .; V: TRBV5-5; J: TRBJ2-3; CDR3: CASSFFRNGLSTDTQYF; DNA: TGTGCCAGCAGCTTTTTCCGGAATGGACTTAGCACAGATACGCAGTATTTT
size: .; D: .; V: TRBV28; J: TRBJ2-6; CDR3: CASNPGSSGANVLTF; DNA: TGTGCCAGCAACCCCGGGTCCTCTGGGGCCAACGTCCTGACTTTC
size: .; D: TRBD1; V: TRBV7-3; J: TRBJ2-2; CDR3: CASSLFATGGIPLSGELFF; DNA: TGTGCCAGCAGCCTTTTTGCGACAGGGGGCATCCCCCTTTCCGGGGAGCTGTTTTTT
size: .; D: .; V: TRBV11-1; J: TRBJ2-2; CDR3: CASSLALITAGELFF; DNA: TGTGCCAGCAGCTTAGCGCTGATAACGGCCGGGGAGCTGTTTTTT
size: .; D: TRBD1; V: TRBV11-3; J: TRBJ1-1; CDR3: CASSQGQPEAFF; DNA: TGTGCCAGCAGCCAGGGACAGCCTGAAGCTTTCTTT
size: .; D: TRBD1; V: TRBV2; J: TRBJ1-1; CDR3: CASRADRGLFEAFF; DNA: TGTGCCAGCAGGGCCGACAGGGGTTTATTTGAAGCTTTCTTT